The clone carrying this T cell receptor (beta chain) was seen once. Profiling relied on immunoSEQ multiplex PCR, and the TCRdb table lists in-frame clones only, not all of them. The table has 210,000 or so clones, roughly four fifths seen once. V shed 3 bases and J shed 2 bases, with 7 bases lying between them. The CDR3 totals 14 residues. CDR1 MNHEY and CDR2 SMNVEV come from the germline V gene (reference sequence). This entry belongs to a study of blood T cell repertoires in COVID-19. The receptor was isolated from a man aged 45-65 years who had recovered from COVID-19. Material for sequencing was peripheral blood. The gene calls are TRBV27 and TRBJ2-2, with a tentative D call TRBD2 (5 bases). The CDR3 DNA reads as TGTGCCAGCAGTTTCCCGGGAAACACCGGGGAGCTGTTTTTT. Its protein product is CASSFPGNTGELFF.